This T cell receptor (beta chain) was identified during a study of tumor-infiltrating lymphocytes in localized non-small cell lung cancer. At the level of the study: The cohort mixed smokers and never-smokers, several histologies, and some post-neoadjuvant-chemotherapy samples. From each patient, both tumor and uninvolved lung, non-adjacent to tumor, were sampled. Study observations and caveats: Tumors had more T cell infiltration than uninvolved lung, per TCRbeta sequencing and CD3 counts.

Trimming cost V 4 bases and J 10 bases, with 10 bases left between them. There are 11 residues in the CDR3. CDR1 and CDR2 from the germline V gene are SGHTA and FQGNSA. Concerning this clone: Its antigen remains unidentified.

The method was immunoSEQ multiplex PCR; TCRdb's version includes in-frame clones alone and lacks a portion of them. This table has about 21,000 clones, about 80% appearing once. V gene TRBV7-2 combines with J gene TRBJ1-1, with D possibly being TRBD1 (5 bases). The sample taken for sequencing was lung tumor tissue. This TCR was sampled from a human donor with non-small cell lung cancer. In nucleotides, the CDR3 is TGTGCCAGCAGCTCAGGGCCTGGAGCTTTCTTT. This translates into CASSSGPGAFF.